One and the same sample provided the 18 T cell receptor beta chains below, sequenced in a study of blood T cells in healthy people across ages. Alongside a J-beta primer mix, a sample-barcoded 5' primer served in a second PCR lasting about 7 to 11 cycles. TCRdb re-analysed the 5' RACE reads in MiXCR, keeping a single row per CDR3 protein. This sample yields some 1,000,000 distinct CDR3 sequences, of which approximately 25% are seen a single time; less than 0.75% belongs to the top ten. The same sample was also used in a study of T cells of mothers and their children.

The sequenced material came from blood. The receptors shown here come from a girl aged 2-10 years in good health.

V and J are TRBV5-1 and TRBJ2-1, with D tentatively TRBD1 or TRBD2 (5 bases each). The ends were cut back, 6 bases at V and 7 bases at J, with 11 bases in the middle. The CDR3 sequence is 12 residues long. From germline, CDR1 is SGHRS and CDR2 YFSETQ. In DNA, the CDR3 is TGCGCCAGCAAGTCTGAGGGGAATGAGCAGTTCTTC. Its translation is CASKSEGNEQFF. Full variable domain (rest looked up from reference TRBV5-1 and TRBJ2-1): KAGVTQTPRYLIKTRGQQVTLSCSPISGHRSVSWYQQTPGQGLQFLFEYFSETQRNKGNFPGRFSGRQFSNSRSEMNVSTLELGDSALYLCASKSEGNEQFFGPGTRLTVL.

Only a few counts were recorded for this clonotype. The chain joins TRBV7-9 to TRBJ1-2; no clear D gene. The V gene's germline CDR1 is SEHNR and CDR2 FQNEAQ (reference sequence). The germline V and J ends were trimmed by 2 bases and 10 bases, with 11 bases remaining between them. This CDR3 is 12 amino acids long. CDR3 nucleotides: TGTGCCAGCAGCTTATGGGCAGAGGACTACACCTTC. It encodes CASSLWAEDYTF.

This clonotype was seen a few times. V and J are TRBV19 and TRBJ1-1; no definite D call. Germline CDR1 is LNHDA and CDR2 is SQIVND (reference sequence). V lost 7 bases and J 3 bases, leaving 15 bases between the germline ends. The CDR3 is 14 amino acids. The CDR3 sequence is CASNYGERDTEAFF. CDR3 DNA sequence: TGTGCCAGTAACTACGGGGAAAGGGACACTGAAGCTTTCTTT.

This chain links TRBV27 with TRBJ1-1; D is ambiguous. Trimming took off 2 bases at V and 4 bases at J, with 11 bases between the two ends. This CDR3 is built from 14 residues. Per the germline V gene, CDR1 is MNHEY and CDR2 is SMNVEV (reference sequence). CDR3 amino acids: CASSLISGFTEAFF. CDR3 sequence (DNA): TGTGCCAGCAGTTTAATATCTGGGTTCACTGAAGCTTTCTTT.

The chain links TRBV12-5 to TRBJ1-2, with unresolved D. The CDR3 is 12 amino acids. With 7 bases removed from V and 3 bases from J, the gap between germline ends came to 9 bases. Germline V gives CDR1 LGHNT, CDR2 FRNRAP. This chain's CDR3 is CASAPDDYGYTF. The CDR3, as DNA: TGTGCTAGTGCCCCGGACGACTATGGCTACACCTTC.

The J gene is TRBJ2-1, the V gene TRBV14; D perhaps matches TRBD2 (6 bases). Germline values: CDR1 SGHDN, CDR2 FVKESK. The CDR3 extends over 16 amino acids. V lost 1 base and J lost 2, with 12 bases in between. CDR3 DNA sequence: TGTGCCAGCAGCCAAGGAGGAGGGAACCCCTACAATGAGCAGTTCTTC. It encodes CASSQGGGNPYNEQFF.

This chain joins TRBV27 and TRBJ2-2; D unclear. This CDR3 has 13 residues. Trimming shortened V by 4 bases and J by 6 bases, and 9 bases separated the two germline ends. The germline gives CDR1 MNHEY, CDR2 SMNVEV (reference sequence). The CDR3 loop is CASSSIGSGELFF. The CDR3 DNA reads TGTGCCAGCAGTTCTATCGGCTCCGGGGAGCTGTTTTTT.

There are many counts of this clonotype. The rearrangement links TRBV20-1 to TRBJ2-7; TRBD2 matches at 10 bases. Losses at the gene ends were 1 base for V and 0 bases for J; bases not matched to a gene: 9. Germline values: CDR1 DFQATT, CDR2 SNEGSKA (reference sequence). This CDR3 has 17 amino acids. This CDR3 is CSARGPSGGPSSYEQYF. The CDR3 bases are TGCAGTGCTAGAGGTCCTAGCGGGGGACCCAGCTCCTACGAGCAGTACTTC.

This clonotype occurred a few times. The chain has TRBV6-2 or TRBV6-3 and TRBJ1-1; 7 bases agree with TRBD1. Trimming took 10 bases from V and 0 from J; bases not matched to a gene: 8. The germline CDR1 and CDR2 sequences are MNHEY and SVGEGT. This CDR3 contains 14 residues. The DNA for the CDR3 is TGTGCCACCGGACAGGTTTCAATGAACACTGAAGCTTTCTTT. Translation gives CATGQVSMNTEAFF.

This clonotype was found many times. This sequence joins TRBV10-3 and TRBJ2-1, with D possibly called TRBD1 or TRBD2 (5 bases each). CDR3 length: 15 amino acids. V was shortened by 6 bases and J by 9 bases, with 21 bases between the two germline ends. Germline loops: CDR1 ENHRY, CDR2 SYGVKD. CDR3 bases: TGTGCCATCAGCCTCCGGGACGGATCCTGGGGTGAGCAGTTCTTC. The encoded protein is CAISLRDGSWGEQFF.

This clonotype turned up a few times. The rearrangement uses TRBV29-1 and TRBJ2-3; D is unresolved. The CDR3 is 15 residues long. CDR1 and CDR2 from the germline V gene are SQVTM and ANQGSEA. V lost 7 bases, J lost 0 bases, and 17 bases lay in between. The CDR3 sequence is CSARQGHTSTDTQYF. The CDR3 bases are TGCAGCGCACGTCAAGGCCACACTAGCACAGATACGCAGTATTTT.

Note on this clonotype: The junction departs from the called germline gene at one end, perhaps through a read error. The CDR3 DNA is TGCGCCAGCAGCCAAGTCGGAATTGGAGACACCATATATTTT. Translation: CASSQVGIGDTIYF. The chain combines TRBV4-3 with TRBJ1-3; no reliable D call. The V gene's germline CDR1 is LGHNA and CDR2 YSLEER. The CDR3 covers 14 residues.

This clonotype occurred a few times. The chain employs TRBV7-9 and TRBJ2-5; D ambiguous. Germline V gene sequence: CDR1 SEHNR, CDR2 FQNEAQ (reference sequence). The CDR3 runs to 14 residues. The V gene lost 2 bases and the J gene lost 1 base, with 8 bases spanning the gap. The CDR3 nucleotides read TGTGCCAGCAGCTTACCTTCGGCCCAAGAGACCCAGTACTTC. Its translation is CASSLPSAQETQYF. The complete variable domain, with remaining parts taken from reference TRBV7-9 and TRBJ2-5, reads DTGVSQNPRHKITKRGQNVTFRCDPISEHNRLYWYRQTLGQGPEFLTYFQNEAQLEKSRLLSDRFSAERPKGSFSTLEIQRTEQGDSAMYLCASSLPSAQETQYFGPGTRLLVL.

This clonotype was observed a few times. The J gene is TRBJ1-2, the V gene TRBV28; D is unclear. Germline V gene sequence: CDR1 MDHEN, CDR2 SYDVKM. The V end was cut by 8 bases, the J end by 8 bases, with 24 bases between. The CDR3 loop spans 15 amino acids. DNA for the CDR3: TGTGCCAGCCTTGGTGCATTGGTCGAGGTAGAGGGCTACACCTTC. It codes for CASLGALVEVEGYTF.

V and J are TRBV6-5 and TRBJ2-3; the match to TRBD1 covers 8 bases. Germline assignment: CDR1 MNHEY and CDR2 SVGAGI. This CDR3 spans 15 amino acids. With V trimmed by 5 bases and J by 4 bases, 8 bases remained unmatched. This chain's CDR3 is CASSRGQGEADTQYF. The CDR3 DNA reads TGTGCCAGCAGTCGTGGACAGGGTGAGGCAGATACGCAGTATTTT.

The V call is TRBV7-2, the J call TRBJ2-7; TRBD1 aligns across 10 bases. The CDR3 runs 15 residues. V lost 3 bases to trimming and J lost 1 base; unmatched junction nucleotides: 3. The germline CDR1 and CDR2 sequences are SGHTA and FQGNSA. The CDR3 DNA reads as TGTGCCAGCAGCTTTAGGGGACAGGGGTCCTACGAGCAGTACTTC. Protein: CASSFRGQGSYEQYF. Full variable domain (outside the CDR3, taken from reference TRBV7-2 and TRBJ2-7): GAGVSQSPSNKVTEKGKDVELRCDPISGHTALYWYRQSLGQGLEFLIYFQGNSAPDKSGLPSDRFSAERTGGSVSTLTIQRTQQEDSAVYLCASSFRGQGSYEQYFGPGTRLTVT.

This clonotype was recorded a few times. CDR3 in amino acids: CASSHRTGVTQYF. DNA of the CDR3: TGTGCCAGCAGCCACCGGACAGGCGTAACGCAGTATTTT. This chain joins TRBV3-1 and TRBJ2-3; 7 positions match TRBD1. This CDR3 comprises 13 residues. Trimming removed 3 bases from V and 9 bases from J; junction bases left unmatched: 6. Looked up from germline, CDR1 is LGHDT and CDR2 is YNNKEL (reference sequence).

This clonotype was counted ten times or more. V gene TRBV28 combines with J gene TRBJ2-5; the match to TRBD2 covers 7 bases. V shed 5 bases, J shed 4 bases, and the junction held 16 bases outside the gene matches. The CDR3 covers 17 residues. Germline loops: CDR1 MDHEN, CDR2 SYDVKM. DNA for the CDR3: TGTGCCAGCAGTGCTCGACCCCTGTCGGGACTACGAGAGACCCAGTACTTC. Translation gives CASSARPLSGLRETQYF.